These T cell receptor beta chains were read from a single sample in a study of blood T cell repertoires in COVID-19. Using immunoSEQ multiplex PCR, the repertoire was profiled, and TCRdb retains in-frame clones only, with some absent. The sample lists 470,000 or so clones, about 85% occurring once. Sequenced: PBMCs or T cells enriched from blood (not recorded which). All receptors derive from a woman aged 18-29 years with acute COVID-19. Each CDR3 is given with its conserved first and last residue.

>TRBJ1-2|TRBV7-9
CASSPGQPYGYTF
>TRBJ1-4|TRBV7-9
CASSWGGEKLFF
>TRBJ2-7|TRBV7-9
CASSLGPGERYEQYF
>TRBJ1-3|TRBV5-3
CARSLALGQGSKGNTIYF
>TRBJ2-7|TRBV27
CASSLRGGPLFSNEQYF
>TRBJ2-4|TRBV2
CASSAGSNLAKNIQYF
>TRBJ2-7|TRBV6-5
CASRGTSTYEQYF
>TRBJ2-1|TRBV19
CASSIAGRGRNEQFF
>TRBJ2-7|TRBV5-1
CASMGGTGDYEQYF
>TRBJ2-1|TRBV25-1
CASSEAGGSSYNEQFF
>TRBJ2-1|TRBV4-3
CASSQPSGGYNEQFF
>TRBJ1-2|TRBV15
CATSRDGQGNYGYTF
>TRBJ2-1|TRBV28
CASSSGTGSGNEQFF
>TRBJ1-3|TRBV27
CASSLRGTGNTIYF
>TRBJ1-6|TRBV24-1
CATSGQGTSPLHF
>TRBJ1-4|TRBV7-9
CASSLQGSNEKLFF
>TRBJ2-7|TRBV27
CASSFNGLAGGSEYF
>TRBJ2-2|TRBV21-1
CASSKLALLTGELFF
>TRBJ2-4|TRBV7-2
CASSPDSREKNIQYF
>TRBJ2-5|TRBV6-1
CASSEEGTGAYQTQYF
>TRBJ1-1|TRBV5-1
CASSLNLKTVNTEAFF
>TRBJ1-2|TRBV29-1
CSVDERIYGYTF
>TRBJ2-1|TRBV19
CASSIVAGGRNEQFF
>TRBJ1-6|TRBV30
CAWSVQGDSPLHF
>TRBJ2-7|TRBV19
CASSIFGRARDYEQYF
>TRBJ1-1|TRBV28
CASSSRVLTEAFF
>TRBJ2-5|TRBV30
CAWTAGSETQYF
>TRBJ1-6|TRBV7-2
CASSLLPTGRSPLHF
>TRBJ1-2|TRBV15
CATSRDATGVSGYTF
>TRBJ1-1|TRBV11-1
CASSPTGARTEAFF
>TRBJ2-3|TRBV19
CASTLRGAGTDTQYF
>TRBJ1-3|TRBV5-5
CASSQDSLSGNTIYF
>TRBJ2-1|TRBV4-1
CASSQVVLAGGSYNEQFF
>TRBJ2-3|TRBV7-9
CASSLEFSAGGGDTQYF
>TRBJ2-2|TRBV11-3
CASSRAGLTGELFF
>TRBJ2-3|TRBV4-3
CASSPERPGLLDTQYF
>TRBJ2-7|TRBV19
CASSIGLRDSHYEQYF
>TRBJ2-1|TRBV30
CAWSPRTSGVYNEQFF
>TRBJ1-2|TRBV6-5
CASSPGTAHGYTF
>TRBJ2-1|TRBV3-1/TRBV3-2
CASSQVRGGANEQFF
>TRBJ2-1|TRBV25-1
CASSVGSNEQFF
>TRBJ2-3|TRBV28
CASSLPRSPTDTQYF
>TRBJ1-5|TRBV9
CASSVGPDSNQPQHF
>TRBJ2-1|TRBV7-2
CASSLEGGPDEQFF
>TRBJ2-5|TRBV27
CASSLSQGAGETQYF
>TRBJ1-2|TRBV24-1
CATSDPHRDYGYTF
>TRBJ2-1|TRBV6-6
CASSRFSGGGASYNEQFF
>TRBJ1-1|TRBV24-1
CATSDYGTPKHTEAFF
>TRBJ1-5|TRBV11-2
CASSSYRDQPQHF
>TRBJ1-5|TRBV18
CASSPAGNQPQHF
>TRBJ2-7|TRBV19
CASGDRDFEQYF
>TRBJ2-2|TRBV28
CASSYGLTLRASGRAYDTGELFF
>TRBJ2-7|TRBV28
CASGPDRGSYEQYF
>TRBJ1-2|TRBV18
CASSPTGEHGYTF
>TRBJ2-5|TRBV29-1
CSVPDREETQYF
>TRBJ1-1|TRBV28
CASSLRDRATEAFF